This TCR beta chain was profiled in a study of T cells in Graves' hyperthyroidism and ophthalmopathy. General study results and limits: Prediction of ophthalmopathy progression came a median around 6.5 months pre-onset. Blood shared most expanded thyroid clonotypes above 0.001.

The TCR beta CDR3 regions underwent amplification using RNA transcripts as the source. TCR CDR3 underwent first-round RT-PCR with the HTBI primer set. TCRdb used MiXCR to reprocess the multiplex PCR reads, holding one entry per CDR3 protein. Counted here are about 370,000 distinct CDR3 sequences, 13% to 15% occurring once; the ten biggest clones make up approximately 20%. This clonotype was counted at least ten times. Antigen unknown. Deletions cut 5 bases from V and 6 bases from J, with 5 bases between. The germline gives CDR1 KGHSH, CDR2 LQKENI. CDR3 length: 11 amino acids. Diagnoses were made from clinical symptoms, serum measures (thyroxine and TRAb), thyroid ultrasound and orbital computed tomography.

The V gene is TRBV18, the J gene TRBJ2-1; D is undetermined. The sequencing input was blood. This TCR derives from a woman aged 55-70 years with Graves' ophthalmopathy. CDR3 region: CASSGTNEQFF. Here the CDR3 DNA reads TGTGCCAGCTCAGGAACCAATGAGCAGTTCTTC.